This TCR beta chain was captured by sequencing in a study of cytomegalovirus exposure and HLA in healthy donors. Primers: 60 Vbeta forward and 13 Jbeta reverse. Libraries were prepared by immunoSEQ multiplex PCR; TCRdb keeps only in-frame clonotypes and omits some of them. The sample has about 130,000 clones; over 9.5% are singletons. Germline CDR1 reads MDHEN; CDR2 reads SYDVKM. The ends lost 7 bases at V and 4 bases at J; junction bases unmatched: 7. CDR3 length: 15 residues. Regarding the study as a whole: Rarity marked most TCR sequences, yet some public TCRs occurred in many donors.

Regarding this clone: Antigen specificity is unknown.

The sample comprised PBMCs. The TCR was taken from a woman aged 18-29 years in good health and CMV-seropositive. The chain has TRBV28 and TRBJ2-3, with 11 bases that match TRBD2. The DNA for the CDR3 is TGTGCCAGCACCTTTAGCGGGAGGGACGCAGATACGCAGTATTTT. Amino acids: CASTFSGRDADTQYF.